The TCR beta chain under discussion was sequenced for a study of CD8+ T cells in alopecia areata. Study-wide findings and caveats: Higher clonality and more expanded CD8+ clones appeared in lesional than normal scalp.

The germline gives CDR1 MNHEY, CDR2 SMNVEV (reference sequence). This CDR3 has 13 residues. Trimming removed 3 bases at V and 0 bases at J, with 5 bases between. Extraction and reverse transcription of RNA yielded cDNA as the sequencing template. Clones were read by immunoSEQ multiplex PCR, and TCRdb kept only the in-frame ones, dropping some. The sample includes approximately 63,000 clones, 60% of them seen just once. About this clone: Its target is not known.

The specimen was CD8+ T cells sorted from blood, collected at week 0. The receptor's source is a human donor with alopecia areata. The chain combines TRBV27 with TRBJ1-1, with D unclear. CDR3 in amino acids: CASSFGMNTEAFF. In DNA form, the CDR3 reads TGTGCCAGCAGTTTCGGGATGAACACTGAAGCTTTCTTT.